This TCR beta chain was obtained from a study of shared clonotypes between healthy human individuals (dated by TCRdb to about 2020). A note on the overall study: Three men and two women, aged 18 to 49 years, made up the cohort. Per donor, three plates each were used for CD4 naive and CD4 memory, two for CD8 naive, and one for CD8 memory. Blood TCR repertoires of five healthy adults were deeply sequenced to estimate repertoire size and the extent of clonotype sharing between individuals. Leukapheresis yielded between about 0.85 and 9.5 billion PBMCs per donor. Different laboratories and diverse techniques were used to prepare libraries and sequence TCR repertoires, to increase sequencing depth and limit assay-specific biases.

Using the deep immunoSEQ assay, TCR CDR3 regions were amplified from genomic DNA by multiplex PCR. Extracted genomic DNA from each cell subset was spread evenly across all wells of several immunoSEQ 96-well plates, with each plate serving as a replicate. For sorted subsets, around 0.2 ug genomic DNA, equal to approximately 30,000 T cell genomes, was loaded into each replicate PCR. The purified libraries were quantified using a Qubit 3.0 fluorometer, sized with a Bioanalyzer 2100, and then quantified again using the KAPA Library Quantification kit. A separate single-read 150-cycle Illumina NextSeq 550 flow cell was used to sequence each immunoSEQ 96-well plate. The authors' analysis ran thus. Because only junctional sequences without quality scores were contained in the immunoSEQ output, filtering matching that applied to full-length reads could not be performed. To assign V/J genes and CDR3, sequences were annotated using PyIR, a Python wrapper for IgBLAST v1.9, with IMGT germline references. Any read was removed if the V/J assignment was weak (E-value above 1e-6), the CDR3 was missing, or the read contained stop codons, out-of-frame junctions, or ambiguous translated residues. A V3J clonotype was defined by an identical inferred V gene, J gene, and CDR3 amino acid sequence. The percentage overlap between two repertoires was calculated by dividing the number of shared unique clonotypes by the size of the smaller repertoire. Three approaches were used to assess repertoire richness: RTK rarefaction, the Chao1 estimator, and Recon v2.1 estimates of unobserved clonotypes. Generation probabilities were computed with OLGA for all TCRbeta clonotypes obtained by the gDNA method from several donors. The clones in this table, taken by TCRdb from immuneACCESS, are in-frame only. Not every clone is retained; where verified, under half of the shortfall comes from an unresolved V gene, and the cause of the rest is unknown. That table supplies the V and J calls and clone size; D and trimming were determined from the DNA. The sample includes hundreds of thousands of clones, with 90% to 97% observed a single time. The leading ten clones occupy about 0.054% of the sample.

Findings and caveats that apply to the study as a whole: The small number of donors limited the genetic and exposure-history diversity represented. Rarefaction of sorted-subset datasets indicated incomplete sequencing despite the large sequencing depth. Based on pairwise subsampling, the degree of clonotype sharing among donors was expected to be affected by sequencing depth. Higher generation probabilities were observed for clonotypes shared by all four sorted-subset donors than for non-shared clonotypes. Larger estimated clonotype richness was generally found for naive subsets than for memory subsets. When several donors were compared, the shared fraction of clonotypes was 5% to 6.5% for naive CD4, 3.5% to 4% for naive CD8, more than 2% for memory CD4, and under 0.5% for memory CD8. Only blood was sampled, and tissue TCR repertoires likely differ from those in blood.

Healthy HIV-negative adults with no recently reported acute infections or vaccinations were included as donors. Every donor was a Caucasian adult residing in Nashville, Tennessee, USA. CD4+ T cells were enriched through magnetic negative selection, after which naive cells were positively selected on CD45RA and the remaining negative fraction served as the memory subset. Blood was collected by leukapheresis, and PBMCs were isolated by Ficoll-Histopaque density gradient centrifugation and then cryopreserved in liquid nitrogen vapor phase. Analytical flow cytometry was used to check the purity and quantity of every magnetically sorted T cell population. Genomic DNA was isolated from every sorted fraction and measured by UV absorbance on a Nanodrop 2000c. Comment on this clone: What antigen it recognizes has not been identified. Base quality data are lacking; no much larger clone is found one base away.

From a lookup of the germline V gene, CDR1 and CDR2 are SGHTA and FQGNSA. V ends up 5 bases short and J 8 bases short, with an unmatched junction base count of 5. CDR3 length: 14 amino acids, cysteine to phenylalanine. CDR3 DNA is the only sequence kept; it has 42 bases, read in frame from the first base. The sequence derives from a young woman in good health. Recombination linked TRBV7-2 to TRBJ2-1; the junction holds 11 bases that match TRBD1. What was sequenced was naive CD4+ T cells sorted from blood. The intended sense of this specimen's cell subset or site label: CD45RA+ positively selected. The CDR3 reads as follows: CASSLRDRGYEQFF. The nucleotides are TGTGCCAGCAGCCTCCGGGACAGGGGGTATGAGCAGTTCTTC. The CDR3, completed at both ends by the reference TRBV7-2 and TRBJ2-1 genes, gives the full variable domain GAGVSQSPSNKVTEKGKDVELRCDPISGHTALYWYRQSLGQGLEFLIYFQGNSAPDKSGLPSDRFSAERTGGSVSTLTIQRTQQEDSAVYLCASSLRDRGYEQFFGPGTRLTVL.